This T cell receptor beta chain came from a study of vaccination and CD4 T cells after COVID-19. Study-wide background: Two doses of either BNT162b2 or mRNA-1273 vaccine went to participants.

The CDR3 is 14 amino acids. Deletions cut 5 bases from V and 5 bases from J, with 12 bases between. Germline loops: CDR1 SEHNR, CDR2 FQNEAQ (reference sequence). Treatment here: approximately nine-day PBMC culture with coronavirus spike peptide pools or control peptides (ViraFEST assay). ViraFEST used peptide pools to expand antigen-specific T cells and subsequently sequenced their TCRs. As to this clonotype: Its specificity is unknown.

The Oncomine TCR Beta short-read assay sequenced DNA from cultured CD4+ T cells. TCRdb redid the calling of the PCR reads with MiXCR, one entry per CDR3 protein. This sample yields about 15,000 distinct CDR3 sequences, of which 53% are seen a single time; 4.5% to 5.5% belongs to the top ten. The chain combines TRBV7-9 with TRBJ1-4, with D perhaps TRBD1 (5 bases). This receptor was obtained from a human donor who had recovered from COVID-19. The source material was CD4+ T cells from blood, cultured in vitro, sampled before SARS-CoV-2 vaccination. The CDR3: CASSERGLNEKLFF. In nucleotides, the CDR3 is TGTGCCAGCAGCGAGCGGGGACTAAATGAAAAACTGTTTTTT.